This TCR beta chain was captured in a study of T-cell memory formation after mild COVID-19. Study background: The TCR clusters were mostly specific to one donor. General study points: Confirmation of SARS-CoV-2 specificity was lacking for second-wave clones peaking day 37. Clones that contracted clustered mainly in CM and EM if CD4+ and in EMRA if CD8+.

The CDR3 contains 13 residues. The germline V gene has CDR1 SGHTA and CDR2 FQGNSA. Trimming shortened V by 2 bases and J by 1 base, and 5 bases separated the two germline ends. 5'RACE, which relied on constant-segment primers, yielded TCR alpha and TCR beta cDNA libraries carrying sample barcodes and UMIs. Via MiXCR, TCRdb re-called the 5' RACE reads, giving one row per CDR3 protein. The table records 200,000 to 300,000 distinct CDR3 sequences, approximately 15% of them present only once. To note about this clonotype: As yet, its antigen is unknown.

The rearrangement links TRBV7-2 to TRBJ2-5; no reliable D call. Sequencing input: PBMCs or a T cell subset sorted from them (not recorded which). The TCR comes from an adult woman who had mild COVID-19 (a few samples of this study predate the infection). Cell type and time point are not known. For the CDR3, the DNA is TGTGCCAGCAGCTTATGGGTCCAAGAGACCCAGTACTTC. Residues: CASSLWVQETQYF.